This T cell receptor (beta chain) was sequenced for a study of shared clonotypes between healthy human individuals. Sequencing was performed with immunoSEQ multiplex PCR; in TCRdb, only in-frame clones are kept and a portion is missing. This sample has over 850,000 clones, with 78% found just once. The receptor comes from a man between 18 and 35 years old in good health. Some clones in this sample may be carry-over from other donors' samples. The sample taken for sequencing was memory CD4+ T cells from PBMCs. Subset noted: CD45RA-negative fraction.

The CDR3 nucleotides read TGTGCCAGCAGTTTACCGGGTACTGGTGCTTTCTTT. This translates into CASSLPGTGAFF. The chain recombines TRBV28 with TRBJ1-1; D is unresolved. The V and J ends lost 2 bases and 11 bases respectively, with 12 bases between them. CDR1 is MDHEN and CDR2 is SYDVKM in the germline V gene. The CDR3 runs 12 residues.